This T cell receptor (beta chain) was sequenced for a study of blood T cell repertoires in COVID-19. Study overall: Italy, Spain and the United States were the sources of the convalescent and acute COVID-19 samples. The cDNA or gDNA used as material had been derived from T cells, B-cell-depleted T cells, or PBMCs.

CDR1 is LNHDA and CDR2 is SQIVND in the germline V gene (reference sequence). CDR3 length: 16 residues. The ends were cut back, 3 bases at V and 3 bases at J, with 18 bases in the middle. The authors' processing: Researchers report that nucleated cell counts were estimated from reference gene primer amplification. Sequencing was performed with immunoSEQ multiplex PCR; in TCRdb, only in-frame clones are kept and a portion is missing. That table is the source of V, J and clone size, and D and trimming were worked out from the DNA. The table has more than 100,000 clones, roughly 90% seen once. The chain recombines TRBV19 with TRBJ2-7; TRBD2 might be the D (6 bases). Specimen: peripheral blood. The origin of this receptor is a woman aged 60-75 years with acute or convalescent COVID-19. DNA for the CDR3: TGTGCCAGTAGTATCGACGGGAGAGGGACCTACTACGAGCAGTACTTC. This sequence encodes CASSIDGRGTYYEQYF.